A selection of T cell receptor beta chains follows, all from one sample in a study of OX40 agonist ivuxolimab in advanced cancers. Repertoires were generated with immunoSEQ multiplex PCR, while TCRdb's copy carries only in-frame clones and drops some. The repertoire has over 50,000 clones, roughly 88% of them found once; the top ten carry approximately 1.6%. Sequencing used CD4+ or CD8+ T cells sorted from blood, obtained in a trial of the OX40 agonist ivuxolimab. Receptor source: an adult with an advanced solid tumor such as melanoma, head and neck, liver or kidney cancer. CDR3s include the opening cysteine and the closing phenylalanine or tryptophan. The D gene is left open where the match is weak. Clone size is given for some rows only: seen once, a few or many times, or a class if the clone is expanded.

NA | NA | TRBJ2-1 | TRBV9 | CASSETTAYNEQFF | TGTGCCAGCAGCGAAACCACAGCATACAATGAGCAGTTCTTC
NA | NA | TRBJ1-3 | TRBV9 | CASSVALGLRPGNTIYF | TGTGCCAGCAGCGTAGCTCTGGGGCTTCGGCCTGGAAACACCATATATTTT
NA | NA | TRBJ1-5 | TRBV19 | CASSLGHRNQPQHF | TGTGCCAGTAGTTTAGGACATCGCAATCAGCCCCAGCATTTT
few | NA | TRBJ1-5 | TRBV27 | CASSPRTFSNQPQHF | TGTGCCAGCAGTCCGCGGACATTTAGCAATCAGCCCCAGCATTTT
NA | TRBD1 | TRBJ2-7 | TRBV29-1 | CSVETGGAYEQYF | TGCAGCGTCGAGACAGGGGGGGCATACGAGCAGTACTTC
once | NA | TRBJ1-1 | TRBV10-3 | CAVDTGFHTEAFF | TGTGCCGTCGACACGGGCTTTCACACTGAAGCTTTCTTT
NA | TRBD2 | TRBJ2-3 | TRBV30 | CARSTSGGTDTQYF | TGTGCCCGGAGTACTAGCGGGGGCACAGATACGCAGTATTTT
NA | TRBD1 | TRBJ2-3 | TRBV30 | CAWSVSRTGVSTDTQYF | TGTGCCTGGAGTGTATCCCGGACAGGGGTGAGCACAGATACGCAGTATTTT
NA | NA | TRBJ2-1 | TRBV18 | CASSPTGTTNEQFF | TGTGCCAGCTCACCAACCGGGACGACGAATGAGCAGTTCTTC
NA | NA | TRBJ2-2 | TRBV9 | CASSVGLALTGELFF | TGTGCCAGCAGCGTAGGGCTAGCGCTCACCGGGGAGCTGTTTTTT
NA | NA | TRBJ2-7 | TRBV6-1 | CASSDRSKDPFGEQYF | TGTGCCAGCAGTGATCGAAGTAAGGATCCCTTCGGGGAGCAGTACTTC
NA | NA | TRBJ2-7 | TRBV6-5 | CASTRAIAGYEQYF | TGTGCCAGCACCCGGGCAATTGCAGGCTACGAGCAGTACTTC
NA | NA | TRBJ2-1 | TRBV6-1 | CASSERAAGTRDEQFF | TGTGCCAGCAGTGAGAGGGCAGCGGGGACACGCGATGAGCAGTTCTTC
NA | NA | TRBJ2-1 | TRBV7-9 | CASSNIQGYNEQFF | TGTGCCAGCAGCAATATACAGGGCTACAATGAGCAGTTCTTC
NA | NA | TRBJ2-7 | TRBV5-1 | CASSSRYSYEQYF | TGCGCCAGCAGCTCCCGTTACTCCTACGAGCAGTACTTC
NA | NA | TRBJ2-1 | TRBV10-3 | CAISEAGEQFF | TGTGCCATCAGTGAAGCGGGCGAGCAGTTCTTC
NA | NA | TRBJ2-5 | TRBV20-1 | CSPGETQYF | TGCAGTCCCGGAGAGACCCAGTACTTC
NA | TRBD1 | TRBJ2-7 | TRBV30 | CAWNTGGSEQYF | TGTGCCTGGAATACAGGGGGCAGCGAGCAGTACTTC
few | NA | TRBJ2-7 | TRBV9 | CASSVEPLSGEQYF | TGTGCCAGCAGCGTAGAACCACTCAGCGGCGAGCAGTACTTC
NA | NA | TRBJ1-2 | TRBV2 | CASSSDSGGYGYTF | TGTGCCAGCAGTTCGGACAGTGGCGGCTATGGCTACACCTTC
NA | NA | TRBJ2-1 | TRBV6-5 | CASSYRLSVGGNEQFF | TGTGCCAGCAGTTACCGACTTAGTGTTGGGGGAAATGAGCAGTTCTTC
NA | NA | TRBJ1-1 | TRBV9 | CASSVAWGRTEAFF | TGTGCCAGCAGCGTAGCCTGGGGACGGACTGAAGCTTTCTTT
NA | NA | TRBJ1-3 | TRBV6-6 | CASGNRARRNTIYF | TGTGCCAGCGGGAATCGGGCCCGACGGAACACCATATATTTT
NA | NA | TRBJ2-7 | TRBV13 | CASSPGAVREQYF | TGTGCCAGCAGCCCCGGGGCAGTCCGCGAGCAGTACTTC
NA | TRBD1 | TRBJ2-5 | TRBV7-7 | CASSHGTGGQETQYF | TGTGCTAGCAGCCATGGGACAGGGGGTCAAGAGACCCAGTACTTC
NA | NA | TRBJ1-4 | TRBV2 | CASHRATNEKLFF | TGTGCCAGCCATCGGGCAACTAATGAAAAACTGTTTTTT
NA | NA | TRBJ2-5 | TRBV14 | CASSQDTSFREETQYF | TGTGCCAGCAGCCAAGATACTAGTTTCAGAGAAGAGACCCAGTACTTC
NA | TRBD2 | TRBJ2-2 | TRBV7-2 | CASSLMASGLGELFF | TGTGCCAGCAGCTTAATGGCTAGCGGGCTCGGGGAGCTGTTTTTT